The TCR beta chain described here comes from a study of CD8 T cells in Susac syndrome. Broader study findings: The study's TCR sequencing and HLA analysis drew on a certain number of individuals. That number was acknowledged as relatively small.

CDR3 length: 13 residues. The germline V and J ends were trimmed by 4 bases and 7 bases, with 14 bases remaining between them. Looked up from germline, CDR1 is MNHEY and CDR2 is SMNVEV (reference sequence). To note about this clonotype: What it binds is unknown.

The RNA input was roughly 0.45 to 1 ug, and it was reverse transcribed with random hexamers. The method of amplification for TCR beta CDR3 was immunoSEQ multiplex PCR, covering 54 Vbeta and 13 Jbeta. One entry per CDR3 protein, called by TCRdb with MiXCR from the immunoSEQ multiplex PCR reads. Here the sample spans roughly 200,000 distinct CDR3 sequences, more than 90% being singletons. Sequencing of TCR beta drew on CD8+ and CD4+ T cells from blood. Relapsing-remitting disease, either stable or active, was present in the multiple sclerosis controls, who were treatment-naive patients. This clonotype was obtained from a human donor with multiple sclerosis. The J gene is TRBJ2-7, the V gene TRBV27; maybe TRBD1 (5 bases). Sequenced input: CD4+ T cells from PBMCs. DNA for the CDR3: TGTGCCAGCAGTTCAGGGTACCGGGTGGAGCAGTACTTC. Encoded protein: CASSSGYRVEQYF.